These 8 T cell receptor beta chains originate from one sample sequenced in a study of blood T cell repertoires in COVID-19. The protocol was immunoSEQ multiplex PCR, while the TCRdb copy is restricted to in-frame clones and leaves out a portion. Found here are about 6,400 clones, 84% of them singletons; the top ten hold around 13%. Sequencing used peripheral blood. The source of these receptors is a human donor with active COVID-19. The donor label of this sample is uncertain.

The CDR3 spells CASSYDLQGQFYGYTF. The CDR3 DNA reads TGTGCCAGCAGTTATGACCTACAGGGGCAATTTTATGGCTACACCTTC. The rearrangement joins TRBV6-2 or TRBV6-3 to TRBJ1-2, with 7 positions matching TRBD1. Germline V lookup: CDR1 MNHEY, CDR2 SVGEGT. The CDR3 runs to 16 residues. V gave up 3 bases and J gave up 5 bases; unmatched junction bases: 12.

V is TRBV27 and J is TRBJ1-6, with D uncertain. From germline, CDR1 is MNHEY and CDR2 SMNVEV (reference sequence). The V gene lost 6 bases and the J gene lost 7 bases, with 16 bases spanning the gap. The length of the CDR3 is 15 residues. CDR3 in amino acids: CASRVRARSNSPLHF. As DNA, the CDR3 is TGTGCCAGCAGAGTGCGGGCCAGATCCAATTCACCCCTCCACTTT.

This chain connects TRBV2 to TRBJ2-7; 7 nucleotides agree with TRBD1. Germline V gene data show CDR1 as SNHLY and CDR2 as FYNNEI. V shed 4 bases, J shed 3 bases, and the junction held 6 bases outside the gene matches. The CDR3 has 14 residues. The CDR3 reads CASSARGLSYEQYF. The CDR3 DNA sequence: TGTGCCAGCAGTGCCAGGGGGTTAAGCTACGAGCAGTACTTC.

This chain links TRBV18 with TRBJ1-4; no clear D. V lost 6 bases, J lost 7 bases, and 12 bases lay in between. The CDR3 extends over 13 amino acids. Germline values: CDR1 KGHSH, CDR2 LQKENI. The CDR3 is CASSGRVTEKLFF. CDR3 nucleotides: TGTGCCAGCTCGGGGAGGGTTACTGAAAAACTGTTTTTT.

CDR3 in DNA: TGCGCCAGCAGCTCTCTTCGCGGGGAAATCTACGAGCAGTACTTC. Protein: CASSSLRGEIYEQYF. The J gene is TRBJ2-7, the V gene TRBV5-1; a possible D gene is TRBD2 (6 bases). There are 15 residues in the CDR3. Germline V gene lookup returns CDR1 SGHRS and CDR2 YFSETQ. V lost 3 bases to trimming and J lost 3 bases, with 16 bases between them.

This chain links TRBV19 with TRBJ2-2, with D hard to call. In germline, CDR1 is LNHDA, CDR2 SQIVND (reference sequence). The CDR3 runs to 16 residues. Trimming removed 2 bases from V and 0 bases from J, with 10 bases in between. The CDR3 DNA is TGTGCCAGTAGTATATTAGGAGCATCGAACACCGGGGAGCTGTTTTTT. Translating gives CASSILGASNTGELFF.

The rearrangement joins TRBV9 to TRBJ1-3; TRBD1 aligns across 8 bases. The CDR3 has 16 amino acids. The V segment lost 0 bases and the J segment 6 bases; nucleotides outside the gene matches: 8. The germline gives CDR1 SGDLS, CDR2 YYNGEE. The CDR3 loop is CASSVGTGGVENTIYF. The DNA of the CDR3 is TGTGCCAGCAGCGTAGGCACAGGGGGGGTCGAAAACACCATATATTTT. Combining the CDR3 with reference TRBV9 and TRBJ1-3 gives the whole variable domain DSGVTQTPKHLITATGQRVTLRCSPRSGDLSVYWYQQSLDQGLQFLIQYYNGEERAKGNILERFSAQQFPDLHSELNLSSLELGDSALYFCASSVGTGGVENTIYFGEGSWLTVV.

The V gene is TRBV12-3 or TRBV12-4, the J gene TRBJ2-7, with D perhaps matching TRBD2 (6 bases). The ends were cut back, 6 bases at V and 7 bases at J, with 7 bases in the middle. This CDR3 has 10 amino acids. The CDR3 DNA is TGTGCCAGCAGGGCGGGGGAGCAGTACTTC. Translation gives CASRAGEQYF.